This TCR beta chain was captured in a study of T-cell memory formation after mild COVID-19. TCRdb re-analysed the 5' RACE reads in MiXCR, keeping a single row per CDR3 protein. Of around 440,000 distinct CDR3 sequences in the sample, about 20% are singletons; the top ten hold roughly an eighth. V was clipped by 5 bases and J by 2 bases, with 14 bases between them. Germline CDR1 and CDR2: SGHTA and FQGNSA. The CDR3 sequence is 15 residues long. This chain connects TRBV7-2 to TRBJ2-3; perhaps TRBD2 as D (6 bases). The sample comprised PBMCs or a T cell subset sorted from them (not recorded which). The receptor was derived from an adult woman who had mild COVID-19 (a few samples of this study predate the infection). Cell type and time point are not known. CDR3 in DNA: TGTGCCAGCAGCCCGAGCGGGCTTCCCACAGATACGCAGTATTTT. Translation gives CASSPSGLPTDTQYF.